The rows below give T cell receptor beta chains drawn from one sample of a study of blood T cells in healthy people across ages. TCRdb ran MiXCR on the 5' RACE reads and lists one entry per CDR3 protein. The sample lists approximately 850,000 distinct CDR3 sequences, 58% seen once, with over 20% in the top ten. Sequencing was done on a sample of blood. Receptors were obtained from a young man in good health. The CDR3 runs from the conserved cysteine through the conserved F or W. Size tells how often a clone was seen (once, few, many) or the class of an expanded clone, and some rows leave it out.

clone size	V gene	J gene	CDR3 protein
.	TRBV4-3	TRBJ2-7	CTSSQGRAGSYEQYF
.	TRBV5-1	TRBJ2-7	CASNSGTHYEQYF
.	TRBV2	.	CASSEGTGTRNDYEQYF
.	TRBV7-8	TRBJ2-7	CASSLVLGGGLSYEQYF
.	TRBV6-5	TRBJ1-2	CASSLNVDSSYGYTF
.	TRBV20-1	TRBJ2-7	CSAPTLDGGRQYF
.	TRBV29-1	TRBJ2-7	CSVRGGDRATYEQYF
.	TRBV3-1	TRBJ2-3	CASSQQLGRDTQYF
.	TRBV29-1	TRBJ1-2	CSVEQANYGYTF
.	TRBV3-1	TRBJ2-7	CASSQTEGGYEQYF
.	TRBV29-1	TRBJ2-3	CSVERAADTQYF
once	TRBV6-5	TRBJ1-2	CASSRTGSYGYTF
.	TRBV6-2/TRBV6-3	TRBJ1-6	CATTGTGNSPLHF
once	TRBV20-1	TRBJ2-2	CSARDLGAYEQYFGELFF
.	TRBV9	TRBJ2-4	CASSRIGQGEQYF
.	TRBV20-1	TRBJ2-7	CSARPGQGRNEQYF
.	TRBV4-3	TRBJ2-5	CASSQGVRDQETQYF
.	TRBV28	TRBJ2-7	CASSYQGGRIQYF
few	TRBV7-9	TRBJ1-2	CASSRTGVDGYTF
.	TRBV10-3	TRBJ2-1	CAISDASRLDEQFF
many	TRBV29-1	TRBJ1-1	CSVGGTGGLNTEAFF
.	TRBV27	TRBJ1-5	CASATGQGRNQPQHF
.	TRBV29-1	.	CSVEDWGGRGEQYF
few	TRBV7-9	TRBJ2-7	CASSSQGARHEQYF
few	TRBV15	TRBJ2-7	CATSPVRGARAYEQYF
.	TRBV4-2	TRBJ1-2	CASSHMETDGYTF
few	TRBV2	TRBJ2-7	CASGRGQLGYEQYF
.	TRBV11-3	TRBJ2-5	CASSVGSGETQYF
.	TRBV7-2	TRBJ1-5	CASSLGVGQSNQPQHF
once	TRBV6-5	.	CASRWGGTGRETQYF
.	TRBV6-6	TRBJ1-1	CASSYLHRFQGNTEAFF
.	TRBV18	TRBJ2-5	CASSPRSGSRQETQYF
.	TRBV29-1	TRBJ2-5	CSAGGVSSETQYF
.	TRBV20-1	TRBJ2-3	CSAPRAGALNTQYF
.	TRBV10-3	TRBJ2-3	CAIARRSSGDTQYF
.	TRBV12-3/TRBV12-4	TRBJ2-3	CASSLGEGVPDTQYF
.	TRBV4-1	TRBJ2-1	CASSHPGLKGNEQFF
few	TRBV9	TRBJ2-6	CASSVLSAHSGANVLTF
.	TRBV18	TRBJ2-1	CASSSRTGEDEQFF
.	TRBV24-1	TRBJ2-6	CATEIPGANVLTF
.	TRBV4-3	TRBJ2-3	CASSQVHQPTDTQYF
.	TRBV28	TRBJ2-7	CASSVEVSPYEQYF
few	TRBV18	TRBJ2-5	CASSPTGGQETQYF
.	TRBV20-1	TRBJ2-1	CSARDWGYEQFF